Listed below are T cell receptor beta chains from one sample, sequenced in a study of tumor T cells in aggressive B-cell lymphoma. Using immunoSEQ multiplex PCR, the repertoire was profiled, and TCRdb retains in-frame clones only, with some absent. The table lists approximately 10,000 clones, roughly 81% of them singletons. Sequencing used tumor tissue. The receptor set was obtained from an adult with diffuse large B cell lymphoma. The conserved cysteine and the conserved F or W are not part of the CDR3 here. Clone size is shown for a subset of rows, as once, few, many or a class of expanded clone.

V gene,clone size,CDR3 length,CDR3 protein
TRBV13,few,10,ASSFTRDEQF
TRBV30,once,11,AWNRQGTGEQY
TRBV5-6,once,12,ASRMAGGSYEQY
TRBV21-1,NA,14,ASIDLLAGGIYEQY
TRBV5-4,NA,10,ASHRDNYGYT
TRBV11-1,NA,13,ASSLGQGISYEQY
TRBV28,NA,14,ASSRRQGIVTGELF
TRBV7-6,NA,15,ASSLVSGGGRYNEQF
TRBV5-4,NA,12,ASSHWGANTEAF
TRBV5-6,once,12,ASSAGLVNTEAF
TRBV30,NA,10,AWSPGINTQY
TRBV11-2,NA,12,ASSLTGGGTEAF
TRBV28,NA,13,ASRYRGRWGNEQF
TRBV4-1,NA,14,AGSLSRGYSNQPQH
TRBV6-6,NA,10,ASSLDEVEAF
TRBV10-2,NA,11,ASLTVSNTEAF
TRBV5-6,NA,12,ASSLDRDNQPQH
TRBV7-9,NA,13,ASSRGTVAPYEQY
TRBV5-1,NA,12,ASSLVAGGTEAF
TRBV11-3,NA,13,ASSLGTSGVDEQF
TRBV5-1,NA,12,ASSFEGAGNTIY
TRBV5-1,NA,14,ASSLDTQGTYNEQF
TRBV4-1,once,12,ASSLPGFWAEAF
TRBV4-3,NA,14,ASSQEYRGPSYEQY
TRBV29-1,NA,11,SVVDRGGYEQY
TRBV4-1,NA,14,ASSRPLAGSWNEQF
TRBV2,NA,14,ASSGAGIIPGNTIY
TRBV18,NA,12,ASSYGTADTEAF
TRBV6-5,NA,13,ASSSPTGGTDTQY
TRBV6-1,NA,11,ASRNRGAGGYT
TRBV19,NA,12,ASRRQGGDSPLH
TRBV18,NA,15,ASSPWGLGGLNTEAF
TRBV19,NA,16,ASRTLGQGDSGANVLT
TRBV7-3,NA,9,ASSLGQEAF
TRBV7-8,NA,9,ASRGTDEQY
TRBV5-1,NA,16,ASSLRATGQGKSDTQY
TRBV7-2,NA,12,ASSFQGGSYGYT
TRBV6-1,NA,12,ASSEVRQLHGYT
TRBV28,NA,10,ASGWSSYEQY
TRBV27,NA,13,ASSFLFGQGVGYT
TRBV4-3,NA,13,ASSQATGENSPLH
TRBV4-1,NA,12,ASRAQGGDYGYT
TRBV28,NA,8,ASSNNGYT
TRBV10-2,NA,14,ASSGLGQGVGYEQY
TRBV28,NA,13,ASSDTPSPNSPLH
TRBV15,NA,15,ATSRDHGGGNTGELF
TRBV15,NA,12,ATSRGGDTTEAF
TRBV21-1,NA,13,ASSKFWTGAYEQY
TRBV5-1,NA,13,ASSLEGTGGTEAF